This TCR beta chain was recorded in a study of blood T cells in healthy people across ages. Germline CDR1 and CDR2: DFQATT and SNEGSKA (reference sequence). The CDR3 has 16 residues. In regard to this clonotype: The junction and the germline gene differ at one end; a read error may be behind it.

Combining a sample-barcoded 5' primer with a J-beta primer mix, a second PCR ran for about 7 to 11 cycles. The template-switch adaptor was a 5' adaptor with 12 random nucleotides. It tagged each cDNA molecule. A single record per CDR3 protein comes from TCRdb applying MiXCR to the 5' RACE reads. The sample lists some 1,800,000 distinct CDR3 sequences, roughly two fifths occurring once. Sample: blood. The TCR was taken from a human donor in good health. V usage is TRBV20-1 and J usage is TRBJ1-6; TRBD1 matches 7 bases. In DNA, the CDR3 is TGCAGTGCTCACGGACAGGAATGGTCCTATAACTCACCCCTCCACTTT. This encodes CSAHGQEWSYNSPLHF.